Sequencing of this T cell receptor beta chain was carried out in a study of OX40 agonist ivuxolimab in advanced cancers. Study context: Partial responses were observed in three patients, of whom one had hepatocellular carcinoma and two had cutaneous melanoma. Study-wide results and caveats: At 0.1 to 3.0 mg/kg and by week 6, CD4+ and CD8+ T cells in the blood had expanded clonally. Relative to CD4+ cells, CD8+ T cells on average had more expanded clones. Several nonresponders also turned out to have low normalized T-cell clonal expansion.

This CDR3 comprises 12 residues. J was trimmed by 5 bases and V by 9 bases; bases with no gene match: 3. Germline CDR1 reads MNHNS; CDR2 reads SASEGT. About this clone: Its specificity is unknown.

Assay used: immunoSEQ multiplex PCR; TCRdb lists only in-frame clones, some missing. The sample lists about 50,000 clones; approximately 75% were seen once. The specimen comprised CD4+ or CD8+ T cells sorted from blood, sampled in a trial of the OX40 agonist ivuxolimab. The receptor was derived from an adult with an advanced solid tumor such as melanoma, head and neck, liver or kidney cancer. This chain connects TRBV6-1 to TRBJ2-5, with TRBD1 matching 10 bases. This chain's CDR3 is CARGQGWETQYF. CDR3 in DNA: TGTGCCAGGGGACAGGGGTGGGAGACCCAGTACTTC.